The clone carrying this T cell receptor (beta chain) was counted once. Antigen specificity is unknown. Produced via immunoSEQ multiplex PCR; TCRdb's table is partial and in-frame only. The profile shows around 95,000 clones, about 92% of them singletons. The data derive from a study of OX40 agonist ivuxolimab in advanced cancers. Turning to the study itself: An anti-OX40 (CD134) antibody with agonistic activity, ivuxolimab, was administered to patients. Patients undergoing dose escalation presented with hepatocellular carcinoma, melanoma, renal cell or head and neck cancer.

Trimming removed 4 bases from V and 0 bases from J, with 11 bases in between. The V gene's germline CDR1 is SGDLS and CDR2 YYNGEE. This CDR3 is 15 amino acids long. General study results and limits: Low clonal expansion, among the lowest seen, marked partial responders at 0.1-3.0 mg/kg.

The source material was CD4+ or CD8+ T cells sorted from blood, sampled in a trial of the OX40 agonist ivuxolimab. The TCR was taken from an adult with an advanced solid tumor such as melanoma, head and neck, liver or kidney cancer. The V and J genes are TRBV9 and TRBJ1-3; D is ambiguous. The CDR3 loop reads CASSLSFGSGNTIYF. The DNA for the CDR3 is TGTGCCAGCAGCCTTAGCTTCGGCTCTGGAAACACCATATATTTT.